This TCR beta chain was observed in a study of cytomegalovirus exposure and HLA in healthy donors. General observations from the study: Earlier analysis yielded a pattern in which most TCR beta V segments were productive about 90% or about 30% of the time.

Concerning this clone: Its antigen is not known. Other DNA sequences of this sample code for an identical CDR3.

Primers included in the PCR were 60 Vbeta and 13 Jbeta primers. Libraries were prepared by immunoSEQ multiplex PCR; TCRdb keeps only in-frame clonotypes and omits some of them. This table holds some 200,000 clones, about three quarters found once. Germline V gene lookup returns CDR1 KGHSH and CDR2 LQKENI. This CDR3 is built from 13 residues. V lost 0 bases to trimming and J lost 3 bases, with 6 bases between them. The specimen sequenced was PBMCs. This clonotype was sampled from a female donor in good health and CMV-seronegative. The V call is TRBV18, the J call TRBJ2-7; D possibly corresponds to TRBD1 (5 bases). As DNA, the CDR3 is TGTGCCAGCTCACCACCCGACAGCTACGAGCAGTACTTC. Amino acid sequence: CASSPPDSYEQYF.